This T cell receptor beta chain was found in a study of blood T cells in healthy people across ages. CDR1 is MNHEY, CDR2 SMNVEV, per germline (reference sequence). The CDR3 totals 15 residues. The second PCR ran about 7 to 12 cycles with a sample-barcoded 5' primer and J-beta primers. In TCRdb, the 5' RACE reads were re-called with MiXCR into one record per CDR3 protein. The sample records over 700,000 distinct CDR3 sequences, less than 70% being singletons. The TCR sequence derives from a man older than 75 in good health. This chain links TRBV27 with TRBJ2-4; 8 bases are a match to TRBD1. The DNA end lines up better with TRBJ2-7; the J call may be wrong. The specimen was blood. The CDR3 DNA follows: TGTGCCAGCAGTCCCCGGGACAGGCCAGTCCACGAGCAGTACTTC. This gives the protein CASSPRDRPVHEQYF.